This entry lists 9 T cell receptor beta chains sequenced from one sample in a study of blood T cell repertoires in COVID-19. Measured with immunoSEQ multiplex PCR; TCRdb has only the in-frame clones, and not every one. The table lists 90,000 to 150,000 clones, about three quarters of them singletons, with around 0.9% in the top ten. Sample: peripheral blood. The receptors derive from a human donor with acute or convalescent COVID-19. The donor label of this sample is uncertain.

The DNA of the CDR3 is TGTGCCAGCATCCTCTCAGTGGGACAGGGGAGAGGCGGCTACACCTTC. As protein: CASILSVGQGRGGYTF. The chain employs TRBV28 and TRBJ1-2, with 10 bases that match TRBD1. This CDR3 is built from 16 residues. Germline CDR1 is MDHEN and CDR2 is SYDVKM. Germline trimming cut 7 bases from V and 8 bases from J; bases unmatched to any gene: 16.

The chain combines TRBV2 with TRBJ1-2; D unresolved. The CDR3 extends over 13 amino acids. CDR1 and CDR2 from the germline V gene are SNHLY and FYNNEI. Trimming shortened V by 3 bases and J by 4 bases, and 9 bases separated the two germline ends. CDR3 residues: CASSEARPYGYTF. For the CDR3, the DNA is TGTGCCAGCAGTGAGGCGAGGCCCTATGGCTACACCTTC.

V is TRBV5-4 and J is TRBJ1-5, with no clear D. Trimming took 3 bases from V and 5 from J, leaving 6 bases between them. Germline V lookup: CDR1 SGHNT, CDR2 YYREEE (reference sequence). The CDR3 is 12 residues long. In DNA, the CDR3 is TGTGCCAGCAGCTCGGAGTATCAGCCCCAGCATTTT. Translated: CASSSEYQPQHF.

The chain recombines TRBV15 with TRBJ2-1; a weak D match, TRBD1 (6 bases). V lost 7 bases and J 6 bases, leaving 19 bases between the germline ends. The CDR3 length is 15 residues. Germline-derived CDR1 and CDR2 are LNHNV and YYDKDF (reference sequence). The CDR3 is CATTVGGTGINEQFF. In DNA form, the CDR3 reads TGTGCCACCACCGTAGGGGGTACTGGGATCAATGAGCAGTTCTTC.

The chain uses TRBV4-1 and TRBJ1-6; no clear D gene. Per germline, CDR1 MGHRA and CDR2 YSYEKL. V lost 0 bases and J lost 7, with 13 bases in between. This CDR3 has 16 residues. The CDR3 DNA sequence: TGCGCCAGCAGCCAAGAGATGGCGGGATTAAATTCACCCCTCCACTTT. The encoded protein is CASSQEMAGLNSPLHF.

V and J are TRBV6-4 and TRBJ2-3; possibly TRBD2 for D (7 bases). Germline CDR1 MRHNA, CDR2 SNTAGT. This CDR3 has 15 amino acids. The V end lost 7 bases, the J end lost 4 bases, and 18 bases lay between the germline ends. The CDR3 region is CASNAWGGPSDTQYF. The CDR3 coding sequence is TGTGCCAGCAACGCCTGGGGGGGGCCATCAGATACGCAGTATTTT.

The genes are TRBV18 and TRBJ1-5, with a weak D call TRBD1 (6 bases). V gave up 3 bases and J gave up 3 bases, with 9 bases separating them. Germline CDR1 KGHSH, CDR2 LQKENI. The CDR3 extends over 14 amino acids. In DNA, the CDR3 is TGTGCCAGCTCACCGGACAGCCTCAATCAGCCCCAGCATTTT. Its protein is CASSPDSLNQPQHF. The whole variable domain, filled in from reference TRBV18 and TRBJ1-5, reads NAGVMQNPRHLVRRRGQEARLRCSPMKGHSHVYWYRQLPEEGLKFMVYLQKENIIDESGMPKERFSAEFPKEGPSILRIQQVVRGDSAAYFCASSPDSLNQPQHFGDGTRLSIL.

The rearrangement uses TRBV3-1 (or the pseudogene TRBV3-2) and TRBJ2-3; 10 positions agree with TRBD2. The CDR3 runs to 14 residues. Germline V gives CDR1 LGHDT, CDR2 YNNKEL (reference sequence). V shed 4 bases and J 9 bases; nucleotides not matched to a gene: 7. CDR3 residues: CASSPSGGLFTQYF. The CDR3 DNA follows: TGTGCCAGCAGCCCTAGCGGGGGCCTCTTCACGCAGTATTTT.

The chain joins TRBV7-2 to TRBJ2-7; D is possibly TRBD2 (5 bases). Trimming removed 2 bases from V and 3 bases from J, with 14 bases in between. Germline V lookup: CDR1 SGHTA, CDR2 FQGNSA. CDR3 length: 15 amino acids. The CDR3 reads CASSLTPGENYEQYF. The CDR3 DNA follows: TGTGCCAGCAGCTTAACCCCCGGGGAGAACTACGAGCAGTACTTC.